The 17 T cell receptor beta chains below were found in one sample sequenced in a study of STAT5B mutations in CD4+ large granular lymphocyte leukemia (dated 2022 in TCRdb). Library method: the immunoSEQ multiplex PCR assay. TCRdb mirrors the immuneACCESS table, restricted to in-frame sequences. Some clones are absent from its copies; in checked studies, under half trace to an unresolved V gene, and the reason for the others is unknown. Recorded for this sample are tens of thousands of clones; 74% of them occurred a single time. 8% to 10% of the sample goes to the ten largest clones. Sequencing was carried out using CD4+ T cells from blood buffy coats. The receptors originated from a human donor in good health.

This chain joins TRBV28 and TRBJ1-1, with 10 bases lining up with TRBD1. V was clipped by 1 base and J by 3 bases; unmatched bases: 8. CDR1 MDHEN and CDR2 SYDVKM come from the germline V gene. This CDR3 is built from 17 residues. CDR3 loop: CASSLFGAGTGDTEAFF. The DNA for the CDR3 is TGTGCCAGCAGTTTATTCGGTGCCGGGACAGGGGACACTGAAGCTTTCTTT.

Written as DNA, the CDR3 is TGTGCCAGCTCACCCCGTGGCCAGAACACTGAAGCTTTCTTT. Amino acid sequence: CASSPRGQNTEAFF. V and J are TRBV18 and TRBJ1-1; D not resolved. In germline, CDR1 is KGHSH, CDR2 LQKENI. The germline V and J ends were trimmed by 3 bases and 1 base, with 9 bases remaining between them. CDR3 size: 14 residues.

This clone was seen only a few times. Written as DNA, the CDR3 is TGTGCCAGCAGCCCTTCGCAGGGGGCCACTGAAGCTTTCTTT. Its translation: CASSPSQGATEAFF. The rearrangement links TRBV7-9 to TRBJ1-1; the match to TRBD1 covers 8 bases. The germline V gene encodes CDR1 SEHNR and CDR2 FQNEAQ (reference sequence). The length of the CDR3 is 14 residues. The V gene end was trimmed by 5 bases and the J gene end by 4 bases; junction bases not matched to a gene: 6.

This clone was seen a single time. This chain links TRBV18 with TRBJ2-2; TRBD2 matches 8 bases. The trim removed 6 bases at V and 6 bases at J, leaving 3 bases unmatched. Germline V gene lookup returns CDR1 KGHSH and CDR2 LQKENI. The CDR3 covers 13 residues. In DNA, the CDR3 is TGTGCCAGCTCCGGACTAGCCCCCGGGGAGCTGTTTTTT. This sequence encodes CASSGLAPGELFF.

This chain connects TRBV5-4 to TRBJ2-1; D gene unclear. The CDR3 runs to 12 residues. Deletions cut 5 bases from V and 8 bases from J, with 11 bases between. Per germline, CDR1 SGHNT and CDR2 YYREEE (reference sequence). The DNA of the CDR3 is TGTGCCAGCAGACAAAGTAGGTATGAGCAGTTCTTC. Its protein is CASRQSRYEQFF.

The CDR3 nucleotides are TGCGCCAGCAGCCGAACAGCGAACACTGAAGCTTTCTTT. This gives the protein CASSRTANTEAFF. This sequence joins TRBV10-2 and TRBJ1-1; D is uncertain. The V end was cut by 6 bases, the J end by 1 base, with 9 bases between. The CDR3 is 13 amino acids. Germline lookup yields CDR1 WSHSY and CDR2 SAAADI.

The chain employs TRBV14 and TRBJ2-5; D not certain. Trimming removed 3 bases from V and 4 bases from J, with 15 bases in between. Germline V gene lookup returns CDR1 SGHDN and CDR2 FVKESK. The CDR3 extends over 15 amino acids. As DNA, the CDR3 is TGTGCCAGCAGCCAGGCTTTGGCTAGGGCAGAGACCCAGTACTTC. Its translation is CASSQALARAETQYF.

This clone has a handful of counts. Other DNA sequences in the same sample also yield this CDR3. The chain carries TRBV9 and TRBJ2-1, with unresolved D. The germline CDR1 and CDR2 sequences are SGDLS and YYNGEE. V lost 0 bases, J lost 4 bases, and 5 bases lay in between. CDR3 size: 13 residues. The CDR3 sequence: CASSVGEYNEQFF. The CDR3 DNA reads as TGTGCCAGCAGCGTAGGAGAGTACAATGAGCAGTTCTTC.

V gene TRBV11-2 combines with J gene TRBJ1-6; no definite D call. Trimming took 1 base from V and 9 from J, leaving 7 bases between them. Looked up from germline, CDR1 is SGHAT and CDR2 is FQNNGV. The CDR3 is made up of 13 amino acids. CDR3 sequence (DNA): TGTGCCAGCAGCTTAGCGGCGGTTTCACCCCTCCACTTT. This translates into CASSLAAVSPLHF.

This clone was counted once. CDR3: CAWSRPGTSGTDTQYF. CDR3 nucleotide sequence: TGTGCCTGGAGCCGACCCGGGACTAGCGGCACAGATACGCAGTATTTT. This chain uses TRBV30 with TRBJ2-3, with 10 positions matching TRBD2. Germline V gives CDR1 GTSNPN, CDR2 SVGIG (reference sequence). V shed 3 bases and J 1 base; nucleotides not matched to a gene: 7. CDR3 length equals 16 residues. Full variable domain (missing parts from reference TRBV30 and TRBJ2-3): SQTIHQWPATLVQPVGSPLSLECTVEGTSNPNLYWYRQAAGRGLQLLFYSVGIGQISSEVPQNLSASRPQDRQFILSSKKLLLSDSGFYLCAWSRPGTSGTDTQYFGPGTRLTVL.

This chain connects TRBV7-2 to TRBJ1-1; a weak D match, TRBD1 (5 bases). The germline V and J ends were trimmed by 5 bases and 7 bases, with 11 bases remaining between them. Germline-derived CDR1 and CDR2 are SGHTA and FQGNSA. The CDR3 is 12 residues long. Here the CDR3 reads CASSQDSNEAFF. DNA of the CDR3: TGTGCCAGCAGCCAAGACAGTAATGAAGCTTTCTTT. The full variable domain, its missing parts supplied by reference TRBV7-2 and TRBJ1-1, is GAGVSQSPSNKVTEKGKDVELRCDPISGHTALYWYRQSLGQGLEFLIYFQGNSAPDKSGLPSDRFSAERTGGSVSTLTIQRTQQEDSAVYLCASSQDSNEAFFGQGTRLTVV.

CDR3 in amino acids: CASSLMGTANEKLFF. In DNA form, the CDR3 reads TGCGCCAGCAGCTTGATGGGGACAGCGAATGAAAAACTGTTTTTT. This chain uses TRBV5-1 with TRBJ1-4, with TRBD1 matching 7 bases. Germline V gives CDR1 SGHRS, CDR2 YFSETQ. J lost 5 bases, V lost 1 base, and 5 bases had no gene match. CDR3 length: 15 amino acids. The complete variable domain, with remaining parts taken from reference TRBV5-1 and TRBJ1-4, reads KAGVTQTPRYLIKTRGQQVTLSCSPISGHRSVSWYQQTPGQGLQFLFEYFSETQRNKGNFPGRFSGRQFSNSRSEMNVSTLELGDSALYLCASSLMGTANEKLFFGSGTQLSVL.

The rearrangement uses TRBV7-2 and TRBJ2-1, with D tentatively TRBD2 (6 bases). Germline V gives CDR1 SGHTA, CDR2 FQGNSA. The CDR3 runs to 15 residues. V lost 3 bases and J 0 bases, leaving 9 bases between the germline ends. The CDR3 protein is CASSFRTISYNEQFF. The CDR3 DNA follows: TGTGCCAGCAGCTTCCGGACTATCTCCTACAATGAGCAGTTCTTC.

The genes are TRBV9 and TRBJ2-3; D possibly corresponds to TRBD2 (5 bases). The CDR3 loop spans 15 amino acids. CDR1 is SGDLS and CDR2 is YYNGEE in the germline V gene. V was trimmed by 0 bases and J by 6 bases, leaving 14 bases between them. In DNA form, the CDR3 reads TGTGCCAGCAGCGTAGCAGGAGGAGTACTCGATACGCAGTATTTT. Amino acid sequence: CASSVAGGVLDTQYF.

The CDR3 region has the DNA TGTGCCAGCAGCTATGGCCTCGCGAACACTGAAGCTTTCTTT. Encoded protein: CASSYGLANTEAFF. The V gene is TRBV11-2, the J gene TRBJ1-1, with unresolved D. Trimming took 4 bases from V and 1 from J, leaving 10 bases between them. Germline V gene lookup returns CDR1 SGHAT and CDR2 FQNNGV. The CDR3 covers 14 residues.

This clone was counted a few times. The CDR3 bases are TGTGCCAGCAGCTTAGGGGCCGGAGGCTACACCTTC. Translating it yields CASSLGAGGYTF. The chain links TRBV7-6 to TRBJ1-2; the D is unclear. The ends were cut back, 1 base at V and 8 bases at J, with 8 bases in the middle. From germline, CDR1 is SGHVS and CDR2 FNYEAQ. CDR3 size: 12 residues. Looking up the rest from reference TRBV7-6 and TRBJ1-2 gives the full variable domain: GAGVSQSPRYKVTKRGQDVALRCDPISGHVSLYWYRQALGQGPEFLTYFNYEAQQDKSGLPNDRFSAERPEGSISTLTIQRTEQRDSAMYRCASSLGAGGYTFGSGTRLTVV.

This chain joins TRBV1 and TRBJ2-7; TRBD1, the table's D call, lacks a check against the DNA. TRBV1 represents a pseudogene. The CDR3 is 12 residues long. The CDR3 loop reads CTSSLPKYEQYF. The CDR3 DNA reads as TGCACCAGCAGCCTCCCAAAATACGAGCAGTACTTC.